This T cell receptor (beta chain) was sequenced in a study of blood T cell repertoires in COVID-19. Study context: Sites in the United States, Italy and Spain provided acute and convalescent COVID-19 samples. PBMCs, B-cell-depleted T cells, or T cells were the source of the cDNA or gDNA that made up the material.

Seattle patient enrollment occurred during active infection, with longitudinal follow-up thereafter. The CDR3 has 12 amino acids. The germline gives CDR1 SGHAT, CDR2 FQDESV (reference sequence). After removal of 5 bases from V and 4 bases from J, the junction contained 2 bases not matched to a gene. Per the study methods: The authors estimated nucleated cell counts from reference gene primer amplification. Only in-frame clones appear in the TCRdb table, and some are missing; sequencing was by immunoSEQ multiplex PCR. Clone size and V and J calls were adopted from that table, with D and trimming inferred from the DNA. The profile shows fewer than 350,000 clones, less than 90% of them singletons.

This rearrangement joins TRBV11-1 to TRBJ2-7; TRBD1 matches 7 bases. Sequenced material: peripheral blood. The sequence came from a woman aged 30 to 39 with COVID-19, enrolled during active disease. CDR3 sequence (DNA): TGTGCCAGCAGCAGGGGGCGATACGAGCAGTACTTC. This sequence encodes CASSRGRYEQYF.